The source of this TCR beta chain is a study of CD8+ T cells in alopecia areata. Overall study results and limits: Patients shared TCRs less clearly than mice did, possibly for HLA-related reasons. Scalp samples also contribute reads from the resident alphabeta T cells found in normal skin.

The ends were cut back, 4 bases at V and 0 bases at J, with 7 bases in the middle. Germline loops: CDR1 SQVTM, CDR2 ANQGSEA. This CDR3 is built from 12 residues. Details on this clone: What it binds is not known.

Sorting separated CD4+ and CD8+ T cells out of PBMCs. Extracted RNA was reverse transcribed, and the resulting cDNA served as sequencing template. Assay: immunoSEQ multiplex PCR; the TCRdb copy retains only in-frame clones and omits some. The sample contains 150,000 or so clones, approximately 60% of which appear only once. Sequencing used CD4+ T cells sorted from blood. This clonotype originated in a human donor in good health. This chain uses TRBV29-1 with TRBJ2-7; D is unresolved. This CDR3 reads CSVAESSYEQYF. CDR3 DNA: TGCAGCGTTGCTGAGAGCTCCTACGAGCAGTACTTC.